The present entry profiles one TCR beta chain with its context. Its antigen is unidentified. The read falls 3 residues short of the CDR3 end, and the missing part is taken from the germline J gene. These data come from a study of Tregs in tolerant kidney transplant recipients. Whole-study findings and limits: Validation in larger populations is needed because few patients were studied. Tregs expanded with activated donor B cells seemed most donor-specific. Biological reproducibility was not directly addressed, but technical replication error appeared minimal.

Mixed chimerism was transient after nonmyeloablative marrow transplants from related graft donors. Thawed PBMCs were FACS-sorted into unstimulated CD4+CD25+CD127- regulatory T cells, CD4+CD25- non-regulatory cells, CD4 and CD8 cells. V was pared by 4 bases and J by 5 bases, with 12 bases of the junction left unmatched. This CDR3 has 17 amino acids. CDR1 and CDR2 (germline): KGHSH, LQKENI. Libraries were prepared by immunoSEQ multiplex PCR; TCRdb keeps only in-frame clonotypes and omits some of them. The sample data list around 32,000 clones. The source material was CD4+ T cells from blood (PBMCs), sampled 24 months after the transplant. This clonotype was sampled from a human patient who received a combined kidney and bone marrow transplant. Some T cells may be the graft donor's. The V call is TRBV18, the J call TRBJ1-3, with 9 bases identical to TRBD1. The part of the CDR3 DNA that was read is TGTGCCAGCTCACAAAACCGGGACAGGGCGTCCAGAAACACC. This sequence encodes CASSQNRDRASRNT. The whole CDR3 protein is CASSQNRDRASRNTIYF.